One and the same sample provided the 18 T cell receptor beta chains below, sequenced in a study of shared clonotypes between healthy human individuals. Sequencing was performed with immunoSEQ multiplex PCR; in TCRdb, only in-frame clones are kept and a portion is missing. The sample contains approximately 1,500,000 clones, roughly 96% of which appear only once. Source material: naive CD4+ T cells sorted from blood. Subset indicated: CD45RA+ positively selected. The receptors derive from a man aged 30 to 45 in good health.

The CDR3, as DNA: TGTGCCAGCTCACAGGGCGGGGGCTACACCTTC. As protein: CASSQGGGYTF. The chain employs TRBV6-1 and TRBJ1-2; weak D call: TRBD1 (6 bases). Trimming pared 8 bases from V and 8 bases from J, leaving 12 bases between. CDR3 size: 11 residues. Per germline, CDR1 MNHNS and CDR2 SASEGT.

The chain uses TRBV5-4 and TRBJ2-2, with TRBD1 matching over 7 bases. CDR3 length: 12 residues. V shed 4 bases, J shed 7 bases, and the junction held 1 base outside the gene matches. From germline, CDR1 is SGHNT and CDR2 YYREEE (reference sequence). Here the CDR3 reads CASSDRVGELFF. CDR3 DNA: TGTGCCAGCAGCGACAGGGTCGGGGAGCTGTTTTTT.

This chain links TRBV7-9 with TRBJ1-3; D is ambiguous. This CDR3 is 13 amino acids long. Trimming removed 9 bases from V and 0 bases from J, with 9 bases in between. Per the germline V gene, CDR1 is SEHNR and CDR2 is FQNEAQ (reference sequence). The CDR3 here is CASKPSSGNTIYF. For the CDR3, the DNA is TGTGCCAGTAAACCGAGCTCTGGAAACACCATATATTTT.

V usage is TRBV5-6 and J usage is TRBJ2-3; TRBD1 might be the D (5 bases). The CDR3 length is 16 residues. V lost 0 bases to trimming and J lost 0 bases, with 11 bases between them. The V gene's germline CDR1 is SGHDT and CDR2 YYEEEE. The CDR3 sequence: CASSLERHRSTDTQYF. As DNA, the CDR3 is TGTGCCAGCAGCTTGGAGAGACACAGGAGCACAGATACGCAGTATTTT.

The rearrangement joins TRBV4-1 to TRBJ1-5, with D maybe TRBD1 (5 bases). This CDR3 is 16 amino acids long. The V end was cut by 0 bases, the J end by 10 bases, with 19 bases between. Germline V gene data show CDR1 as MGHRA and CDR2 as YSYEKL. The DNA of the CDR3 is TGCGCCAGCAGCCAAGATAGCGGGACGCGGATAAACCCCCAGCATTTT. Protein: CASSQDSGTRINPQHF.

The chain uses TRBV5-5 and TRBJ2-2, with 8 bases fitting TRBD1. Germline assignment: CDR1 SGHKS and CDR2 YYEKEE (reference sequence). V gave up 3 bases and J gave up 1 base; unmatched junction bases: 8. This CDR3 is built from 17 residues. CDR3 bases: TGTGCCAGCAGCTCCCGACCCGGACAGGGGAACACCGGGGAGCTGTTTTTT. Translating gives CASSSRPGQGNTGELFF.

This sequence joins TRBV5-1 and TRBJ1-2; possible D gene TRBD1, 5 bases. Germline CDR1 and CDR2: SGHRS and YFSETQ. This CDR3 has 14 residues. V was clipped by 6 bases and J by 0 bases, with 12 bases between them. The CDR3 is CASNRDSANYGYTF. The DNA of the CDR3 is TGCGCCAGCAACCGGGACTCAGCTAACTATGGCTACACCTTC.

The chain joins TRBV11-2 to TRBJ1-5, with D hard to call. Germline V gene data show CDR1 as SGHAT and CDR2 as FQNNGV. With 0 bases removed from V and 11 bases from J, the gap between germline ends came to 14 bases. This CDR3 region has 14 residues. Here the CDR3 DNA reads TGTGCCAGCAGCTTAGATAATCACTCAGGTGCCCAGCATTTT. This codes for CASSLDNHSGAQHF.

The chain uses TRBV5-4 and TRBJ2-2; the D gene is possibly TRBD2 (5 bases). The CDR3 length is 15 residues. Trimming pared 4 bases from V and 2 bases from J, leaving 12 bases between. Germline V CDR1 and CDR2: SGHNT, YYREEE (reference sequence). CDR3 coding DNA: TGTGCCAGCAGCCTTCGGCCGGGAAACACCGGGGAGCTGTTTTTT. It encodes CASSLRPGNTGELFF.

This clone is a singleton in its sample. J is TRBJ2-1 and V is TRBV10-3, with TRBD2 identical over 11 bases. The V gene end was trimmed by 7 bases and the J gene end by 10 bases; junction bases not matched to a gene: 9. CDR1 and CDR2 (germline): ENHRY, SYGVKD. The CDR3 consists of 14 residues. The CDR3 DNA follows: TGTGCCATCACTGGAATAGCGGGAGGGGGAGAGCAGTTCTTC. It encodes CAITGIAGGGEQFF.

This chain uses TRBV18 with TRBJ2-3, with D tentatively TRBD1 (6 bases). V was pared by 3 bases and J by 6 bases, with 19 bases between. Germline loops: CDR1 KGHSH, CDR2 LQKENI. The CDR3 is 16 amino acids. The CDR3 DNA sequence: TGTGCCAGCTCACCCTCGACGACAGGACCCGGGGATACGCAGTATTTT. Encoded protein: CASSPSTTGPGDTQYF.

This chain links TRBV7-8 with TRBJ2-1; D might be TRBD1 or TRBD2, each matching 6 bases. Germline values: CDR1 SGHVS, CDR2 FQNEAQ. The CDR3 sequence is 14 residues long. V lost 6 bases and J lost 5, with 14 bases in between. CDR3 nucleotide sequence: TGTGCCAGCAGTTTGGAGGGGGAACACAATGAGCAGTTCTTC. Protein sequence: CASSLEGEHNEQFF.

This chain uses TRBV14 with TRBJ2-1, with D unresolved. CDR1 SGHDN and CDR2 FVKESK come from the germline V gene. CDR3 length equals 17 residues. V was pared by 1 base and J by 0 bases, with 13 bases between. The CDR3 region has the DNA TGTGCCAGCAGCCAAGGGTGGCCCGTTAGCTCCTACAATGAGCAGTTCTTC. This codes for CASSQGWPVSSYNEQFF.

The rearrangement joins TRBV9 to TRBJ2-2, with 7 bases that match TRBD1. The germline CDR1 and CDR2 sequences are SGDLS and YYNGEE. The length of the CDR3 is 16 residues. The V and J ends lost 0 bases and 7 bases, in that order; junction bases with no gene match: 9. The CDR3, as DNA: TGTGCCAGCAGCGTAGCGCCGGGACAGTTAAACGGGGAGCTGTTTTTT. Residues: CASSVAPGQLNGELFF. Filled out from reference TRBV9 and TRBJ2-2, the complete variable domain reads DSGVTQTPKHLITATGQRVTLRCSPRSGDLSVYWYQQSLDQGLQFLIQYYNGEERAKGNILERFSAQQFPDLHSELNLSSLELGDSALYFCASSVAPGQLNGELFFGEGSRLTVL.

The CDR3 nucleotides read TGTGCCACCAGCAGACCGACCGGGACAGGGCGTAGCAATCAGCCCCAGCATTTT. As protein: CATSRPTGTGRSNQPQHF. The rearrangement joins TRBV15 to TRBJ1-5, with 9 bases that match TRBD1. J lost 0 bases, V lost 2 bases, and 8 bases had no gene match. The germline V gene encodes CDR1 LNHNV and CDR2 YYDKDF (reference sequence). The CDR3 has 18 amino acids.

This chain uses TRBV27 with TRBJ2-3; D perhaps matches TRBD2 (6 bases). Trimming cost V 1 base and J 4 bases, with 18 bases left between them. Germline CDR1 reads MNHEY; CDR2 reads SMNVEV (reference sequence). This CDR3 spans 17 amino acids. This CDR3 reads CASSLFSAGFVPDTQYF. The CDR3 coding sequence is TGTGCCAGCAGTTTATTTTCGGCGGGGTTCGTACCAGATACGCAGTATTTT.

The chain employs TRBV27 and TRBJ2-3; 13 nucleotides align to TRBD2. This CDR3 is 16 amino acids long. V shed 6 bases, J shed 3 bases, and the junction held 6 bases outside the gene matches. In germline, CDR1 is MNHEY, CDR2 SMNVEV (reference sequence). The CDR3, as DNA: TGTGCCAGCAGAAAGGGACTAGCGGGATTAACAGATACGCAGTATTTT. This codes for CASRKGLAGLTDTQYF.

This clone was seen once. The genes are TRBV2 and TRBJ2-7; D gene uncertain. Trimming removed 2 bases from V and 0 bases from J, with 8 bases in between. This CDR3 spans 14 amino acids. The germline V gene has CDR1 SNHLY and CDR2 FYNNEI. CDR3 bases: TGTGCCAGCAGTGAACTGTCCCGCTCCTACGAGCAGTACTTC. Translation: CASSELSRSYEQYF.